The T cell receptor (beta chain) described here comes from a study of T cell responses to AZD1222 COVID-19 vaccine. Study in general: Second doses at about 4 or about 12 weeks were pooled.

Clones were sequenced by immunoSEQ multiplex PCR, and TCRdb holds only the in-frame ones, with some missing. The sample holds approximately 140,000 clones, around 94% seen once. CDR3 size: 16 residues. Trimming took 0 bases from V and 10 from J, leaving 20 bases between them. CDR1 SGHRS and CDR2 YFSETQ come from the germline V gene. This sample comprised peripheral blood, obtained on day 0 of AZD1222 vaccination. V and J are TRBV5-1 and TRBJ2-1; the D gene is possibly TRBD2 (5 bases). The receptor was derived from an adult in good health. The CDR3 loop is CASSLGLGLPAEEQFF. The CDR3 DNA reads TGCGCCAGCAGCTTGGGTTTAGGACTCCCGGCGGAGGAGCAGTTCTTC. Variable domain in full (rest from reference TRBV5-1 and TRBJ2-1): KAGVTQTPRYLIKTRGQQVTLSCSPISGHRSVSWYQQTPGQGLQFLFEYFSETQRNKGNFPGRFSGRQFSNSRSEMNVSTLELGDSALYLCASSLGLGLPAEEQFFGPGTRLTVL.